The 16 T cell receptor beta chains below were found in one sample sequenced in a study of blood T cell repertoires in COVID-19. Clones were sequenced by immunoSEQ multiplex PCR, and TCRdb holds only the in-frame ones, with some missing. This table has 150,000 to 200,000 clones, approximately 80% appearing once. Sequences were obtained from peripheral blood. These receptors came from a woman aged 70-85 years with COVID-19, enrolled during active disease.

This clone was detected only a few times. V usage is TRBV5-5 and J usage is TRBJ2-7, with D tentatively TRBD2 (6 bases). The CDR3 is made up of 15 amino acids. V was pared by 4 bases and J by 7 bases, with 21 bases between. Germline CDR1 SGHKS, CDR2 YYEKEE (reference sequence). The CDR3, as DNA: TGTGCCAGCAGCCGAGCAGGAGGGCCTCCCGGGGAGCAGTACTTC. Translating gives CASSRAGGPPGEQYF.

V and J are TRBV28 and TRBJ1-2, with D tentatively TRBD1 (6 bases). This CDR3 contains 12 residues. Germline lookup yields CDR1 MDHEN and CDR2 SYDVKM. Between the trimmed V and J ends, which lost 3 bases and 7 bases, there was a span of 9 bases. The CDR3 region is CASSFVRGGYTF. Here the CDR3 DNA reads TGTGCCAGCAGTTTTGTCAGGGGTGGCTACACCTTC.

This clone came up many times. A junction end diverges from the germline sequence, so it may reflect a read error. The sample carries other DNA sequences with the same CDR3. J is TRBJ1-5 and V is TRBV2, with D unclear. The CDR3 is 15 residues long. Looked up from germline, CDR1 is SNHLY and CDR2 is FYNNEI. This chain's CDR3 is CASCDAARPGQPQHF. The CDR3 nucleotides are TGTGCCAGCTGTGACGCGGCACGACCCGGTCAGCCCCAGCATTTT.

V gene TRBV7-2 combines with J gene TRBJ2-7; 11 bases match TRBD2. This CDR3 comprises 15 residues. V shed 5 bases, J shed 1 base, and the junction held 4 bases outside the gene matches. Germline V gene data show CDR1 as SGHTA and CDR2 as FQGNSA. This CDR3 is CASSRSGRGSYEQYF. CDR3 nucleotide sequence: TGTGCCAGCAGCCGTAGCGGGAGGGGGTCCTACGAGCAGTACTTC.

This clone has a handful of counts. This chain joins TRBV5-6 and TRBJ2-7; 9 positions match TRBD2. CDR3 length: 14 residues. Germline assignment: CDR1 SGHDT and CDR2 YYEEEE. The V and J ends lost 5 bases and 6 bases, in that order; junction bases with no gene match: 9. In DNA, the CDR3 is TGTGCCAGCAGTAGCGGGAGTGTTATTGGCGAGCAGTACTTC. This translates into CASSSGSVIGEQYF.

The table lists this clone with a few counts. The V gene is TRBV19, the J gene TRBJ1-2, with unresolved D. The length of the CDR3 is 15 residues. V gave up 8 bases and J gave up 8 bases, with 24 bases separating them. From germline, CDR1 is LNHDA and CDR2 SQIVND (reference sequence). CDR3 protein: CASRPGSNGFGGYTF. The DNA of the CDR3 is TGTGCCAGTCGACCCGGGTCGAACGGGTTTGGCGGCTACACCTTC.

The chain has TRBV6-5 and TRBJ2-3, with D perhaps TRBD1 (6 bases). Germline values: CDR1 MNHEY, CDR2 SVGAGI. The CDR3 is 13 residues long. The V and J ends lost 8 bases and 1 base respectively, with 10 bases between them. The CDR3 DNA reads as TGTGCCAGCCGACAGGTAGGCACAGATACGCAGTATTTT. It yields the protein CASRQVGTDTQYF.

The CDR3 bases are TGTGCCAGTAGTGCGGGGGCTTCCTACGAGCAGTACTTC. Protein product: CASSAGASYEQYF. V is TRBV19 and J is TRBJ2-7, with D perhaps matching TRBD2 (7 bases). The CDR3 is 13 amino acids. The V gene lost 5 bases and the J gene lost 1 base, with 9 bases spanning the gap. The germline V gene encodes CDR1 LNHDA and CDR2 SQIVND (reference sequence).

The chain recombines TRBV4-1 with TRBJ2-1, with a possible D match to TRBD2 (6 bases). The CDR3 has 16 amino acids. Trimming removed 0 bases at V and 4 bases at J, with 13 bases between. In germline, CDR1 is MGHRA, CDR2 YSYEKL. CDR3 sequence (DNA): TGCGCCAGCAGCCAAGAACGGGTAGGGAGGTACAATGAGCAGTTCTTC. This codes for CASSQERVGRYNEQFF.

The chain links TRBV12-3 or TRBV12-4 to TRBJ2-4; D is unresolved. This CDR3 has 13 residues. Trimming pared 3 bases from V and 4 bases from J, leaving 7 bases between. CDR3: CASSFDRKNIQYF. For the CDR3, the DNA is TGTGCCAGCAGTTTTGATAGAAAAAACATTCAGTACTTC.

This chain connects TRBV28 to TRBJ1-1; 9 positions agree with TRBD1. The CDR3 is 15 residues long. Germline CDR1 and CDR2: MDHEN and SYDVKM. V trimming: 2 bases; J trimming: 7 bases; junction bases outside the gene matches: 8. CDR3 sequence: CASSLTGGRLGEAFF. As DNA, the CDR3 is TGTGCCAGCAGTTTAACAGGGGGCCGGTTGGGTGAAGCTTTCTTT.

The rearrangement joins TRBV7-2 to TRBJ2-3; 11 nucleotides agree with TRBD2. The CDR3 consists of 15 residues. V trimming: 5 bases; J trimming: 7 bases; junction bases outside the gene matches: 8. Germline CDR1 is SGHTA and CDR2 is FQGNSA. CDR3 amino acids: CASSRVTSGTNTQYF. The CDR3 DNA is TGTGCCAGCAGCCGCGTGACTAGCGGGACAAATACGCAGTATTTT.

The chain has TRBV3-1 (or the pseudogene TRBV3-2) and TRBJ2-5; 7 bases are shared with TRBD2. CDR3 size: 13 residues. The trim removed 4 bases at V and 2 bases at J, leaving 1 base unmatched. CDR1 is LGHDT, CDR2 YNNKEL, per germline (reference sequence). This chain's CDR3 is CASSRAGQETQYF. CDR3 nucleotides: TGTGCCAGCAGCCGAGCGGGGCAAGAGACCCAGTACTTC.

The chain carries TRBV7-9 and TRBJ1-6, with a possible D match to TRBD1 (6 bases). CDR3 length: 15 amino acids. Germline CDR1 and CDR2: SEHNR and FQNEAQ (reference sequence). The V and J ends lost 3 bases and 5 bases respectively, with 11 bases between them. This CDR3 is CASSFFGTHNSPLHF. CDR3 bases: TGTGCCAGCAGCTTTTTCGGGACACATAATTCACCCCTCCACTTT.

The chain recombines TRBV27 with TRBJ2-2, with 8 bases that match TRBD1. From germline, CDR1 is MNHEY and CDR2 SMNVEV (reference sequence). V lost 3 bases and J lost 5; bases outside the gene matches: 11. CDR3 length: 17 amino acids. DNA of the CDR3: TGTGCCAGCAGTTTCGCGCCGGGACAGGATTATACCGGGGAGCTGTTTTTT. Encoded protein: CASSFAPGQDYTGELFF.

The V call is TRBV27, the J call TRBJ2-2, with D possibly matching TRBD2 (6 bases). The V and J ends lost 3 bases and 4 bases respectively, with 6 bases between them. From germline, CDR1 is MNHEY and CDR2 SMNVEV (reference sequence). This CDR3 is 13 amino acids long. The DNA of the CDR3 is TGTGCCAGCAGTTTGACTAGCACCGGGGAGCTGTTTTTT. Translating gives CASSLTSTGELFF.